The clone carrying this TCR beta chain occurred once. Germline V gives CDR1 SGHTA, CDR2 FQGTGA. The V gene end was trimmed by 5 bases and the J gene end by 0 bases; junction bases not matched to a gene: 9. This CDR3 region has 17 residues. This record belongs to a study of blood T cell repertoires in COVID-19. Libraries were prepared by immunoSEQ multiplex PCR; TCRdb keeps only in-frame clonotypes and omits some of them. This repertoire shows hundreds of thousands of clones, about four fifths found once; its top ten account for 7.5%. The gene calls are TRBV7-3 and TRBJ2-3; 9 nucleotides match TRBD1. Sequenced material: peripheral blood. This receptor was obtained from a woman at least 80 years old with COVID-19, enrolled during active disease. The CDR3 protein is CASSPGTGITSTDTQYF. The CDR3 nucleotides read TGTGCCAGCAGCCCCGGGACAGGGATTACGAGCACAGATACGCAGTATTTT.